The 11 T cell receptor beta chains presented below share a single source sample, sequenced in a study of blood T cell repertoires in COVID-19 (dated by TCRdb to 2018 to 2020). Library preparation employed the immunoSEQ multiplex PCR assay. Not all clones reach the TCRdb copy of this immuneACCESS table, which keeps in-frame sequences only. Checked studies attribute under half of the gap to unresolved V genes and leave the rest unexplained. The sample table lists over 250,000 clones, approximately 83% of them with a count of one. The ten largest account for 8.5% to 9.5% of the sample. The sample comprised peripheral blood. Source of these receptors: a woman aged 45-59 years who had recovered from COVID-19.

This clone occurred once. The rearrangement links TRBV7-2 to TRBJ2-7, with 9 bases fitting TRBD2. CDR1 is SGHTA and CDR2 is FQGNSA in the germline V gene. CDR3 length: 14 residues. The trim removed 4 bases at V and 2 bases at J, leaving 3 bases unmatched. CDR3 loop: CASSSRTSAYEQYF. CDR3 nucleotides: TGTGCCAGCAGCTCACGGACTAGCGCCTACGAGCAGTACTTC.

This sequence joins TRBV7-9 and TRBJ2-5; a possible D gene is TRBD1 (6 bases). Germline-derived CDR1 and CDR2 are SEHNR and FQNEAQ (reference sequence). This CDR3 is built from 14 residues. With 2 bases removed from V and 8 bases from J, the gap between germline ends came to 15 bases. CDR3 sequence reads: CASSLLQGLGTQYF. The CDR3 region has the DNA TGTGCCAGCAGCTTATTACAGGGCTTGGGCACCCAGTACTTC.

The chain has TRBV19 and TRBJ1-1; D gene uncertain. With 0 bases removed from V and 5 bases from J, the gap between germline ends came to 16 bases. The CDR3 extends over 16 amino acids. Germline values: CDR1 LNHDA, CDR2 SQIVND (reference sequence). The CDR3 region is CASSIDPDEGGTEAFF. CDR3 bases: TGTGCCAGTAGTATAGATCCTGACGAGGGTGGGACTGAAGCTTTCTTT.

V is TRBV30 and J is TRBJ1-5; 9 positions agree with TRBD1. Trimming cost V 2 bases and J 3 bases; bases outside gene matches: 8. The CDR3 is 16 residues long. Per germline, CDR1 GTSNPN and CDR2 SVGIG (reference sequence). The CDR3: CAWSPGTGRPNQPQHF. The DNA for the CDR3 is TGTGCCTGGAGTCCCGGGACAGGGAGACCCAATCAGCCCCAGCATTTT.

The genes are TRBV28 and TRBJ2-7; D is perhaps TRBD1 (6 bases). The CDR3 spans 12 residues. The V gene lost 6 bases and the J gene lost 2 bases, with 8 bases spanning the gap. In germline, CDR1 is MDHEN, CDR2 SYDVKM. The CDR3: CASRDRPYEQYF. The CDR3 region has the DNA TGTGCCAGCAGGGACAGACCCTACGAGCAGTACTTC.

This clone was counted only a few times. The chain recombines TRBV7-9 with TRBJ1-2; 9 bases match TRBD1. Germline trimming cut 4 bases from V and 3 bases from J; bases unmatched to any gene: 6. The CDR3 is 15 residues long. The V gene's germline CDR1 is SEHNR and CDR2 FQNEAQ (reference sequence). CDR3: CASSSPGQGYYGYTF. CDR3 nucleotides: TGTGCCAGCAGCTCACCGGGACAGGGATACTATGGCTACACCTTC.

This rearrangement joins TRBV7-8 to TRBJ1-2; 7 bases match TRBD1. CDR3 size: 13 residues. J was trimmed by 4 bases and V by 5 bases; bases with no gene match: 4. Germline lookup yields CDR1 SGHVS and CDR2 FQNEAQ. CDR3 region: CASSATGVYGYTF. The CDR3 nucleotides read TGTGCCAGCAGCGCAACAGGGGTCTATGGCTACACCTTC. Combining the CDR3 with reference TRBV7-8 and TRBJ1-2 gives the whole variable domain GAGVSQSPRYKVAKRGQDVALRCDPISGHVSLFWYQQALGQGPEFLTYFQNEAQLDKSGLPSDRFFAERPEGSVSTLKIQRTQQEDSAVYLCASSATGVYGYTFGSGTRLTVV.

This clone was observed a few times. V gene TRBV7-2 combines with J gene TRBJ2-3, with a possible D match to TRBD2 (5 bases). With 1 base removed from V and 2 bases from J, the gap between germline ends came to 13 bases. The CDR3 runs to 16 residues. Germline lookup yields CDR1 SGHTA and CDR2 FQGNSA. The CDR3 here is CASSLEMASPTDTQYF. CDR3 DNA sequence: TGTGCCAGCAGCTTAGAGATGGCTAGCCCCACAGATACGCAGTATTTT.

The chain couples TRBV6-2 or TRBV6-3 to TRBJ1-4; the D is unclear. The CDR3 is made up of 15 amino acids. Between the trimmed V and J ends, which lost 3 bases and 3 bases, there was a span of 11 bases. Germline values: CDR1 MNHEY, CDR2 SVGEGT. DNA of the CDR3: TGTGCCAGCAGTTATCAACGAGGAGCTAATGAAAAACTGTTTTTT. Encoded protein: CASSYQRGANEKLFF.

V usage is TRBV2 and J usage is TRBJ2-2; 9 bases agree with TRBD1. The CDR3 contains 14 residues. Germline CDR1 SNHLY, CDR2 FYNNEI. Unmatched junction bases numbered 5, after V lost 5 bases and J lost 7 bases. The CDR3: CASSWTGDSGELFF. As DNA, the CDR3 is TGTGCCAGCAGTTGGACAGGGGACAGCGGGGAGCTGTTTTTT. The full variable domain, completed using reference TRBV2 and TRBJ2-2, is EPEVTQTPSHQVTQMGQEVILRCVPISNHLYFYWYRQILGQKVEFLVSFYNNEISEKSEIFDDQFSVERPDGSNFTLKIRSTKLEDSAMYFCASSWTGDSGELFFGEGSRLTVL.

The CDR3 protein is CASEDRASGELFF. The CDR3 nucleotides are TGTGCCAGCGAGGACAGGGCCTCCGGGGAGCTGTTTTTT. The rearrangement joins TRBV2 to TRBJ2-2; 8 positions match TRBD1. Germline CDR1 is SNHLY and CDR2 is FYNNEI. With 8 bases clipped from V and 6 bases from J, the junction kept 5 bases outside the gene matches. The CDR3 is 13 amino acids. Drawing the rest from reference TRBV2 and TRBJ2-2, the complete variable domain is EPEVTQTPSHQVTQMGQEVILRCVPISNHLYFYWYRQILGQKVEFLVSFYNNEISEKSEIFDDQFSVERPDGSNFTLKIRSTKLEDSAMYFCASEDRASGELFFGEGSRLTVL.